Presented here are 30 T cell receptor beta chains from one specimen sequenced in a study of blood T cell repertoires in COVID-19. Data came from immunoSEQ multiplex PCR; TCRdb stores just in-frame clones and leaves some out. The sample includes some 250,000 clones, around 88% of them seen just once. The source material was peripheral blood. These receptors came from an elderly man with acute or convalescent COVID-19.

The sample holds one count of this clone. V is TRBV19 and J is TRBJ2-7; 7 nucleotides match TRBD1. This CDR3 is 15 amino acids long. The J segment lost 1 base and the V segment lost 6 bases, leaving 9 bases of the junction unmatched. Germline V CDR1 and CDR2: LNHDA, SQIVND (reference sequence). CDR3 in amino acids: CASRPKGAESYEQYF. The DNA for the CDR3 is TGTGCCAGTAGGCCAAAGGGGGCAGAGTCCTACGAGCAGTACTTC.

J is TRBJ1-4 and V is TRBV6-5; possible D gene TRBD1, 5 bases. This CDR3 is built from 14 residues. The germline V gene encodes CDR1 MNHEY and CDR2 SVGAGI. The V end lost 7 bases, the J end lost 5 bases, and 14 bases lay between the germline ends. The CDR3 region has the DNA TGTGCCAGCAACAGACAGCTGGGCAATGAAAAACTGTTTTTT. Its translation: CASNRQLGNEKLFF.

The V and J genes are TRBV6-5 and TRBJ1-6; D possibly corresponds to TRBD1 (6 bases). The V gene's germline CDR1 is MNHEY and CDR2 SVGAGI. V lost 7 bases and J 5 bases, leaving 15 bases between the germline ends. This CDR3 is 15 amino acids long. CDR3 region: CASKLGGIDNSPLHF. As DNA, the CDR3 is TGTGCCAGCAAGTTAGGGGGTATCGATAATTCACCCCTCCACTTT.

This clone occurred a few times. The chain links TRBV6-5 to TRBJ1-5, with D unresolved. CDR1 and CDR2 from the germline V gene are MNHEY and SVGAGI. CDR3 length equals 15 residues. The ends were cut back, 6 bases at V and 4 bases at J, with 16 bases in the middle. CDR3 sequence: CASRDRRESNQPQHF. CDR3 nucleotide sequence: TGTGCCAGCAGAGATCGACGGGAATCAAATCAGCCCCAGCATTTT.

The gene calls are TRBV6-5 and TRBJ1-5; possible D gene TRBD1, 6 bases. Deletions cut 6 bases from V and 3 bases from J, with 9 bases between. This CDR3 spans 13 amino acids. Germline assignment: CDR1 MNHEY and CDR2 SVGAGI. The CDR3: CASRTGLNQPQHF. Here the CDR3 DNA reads TGTGCCAGCAGGACAGGACTCAATCAGCCCCAGCATTTT.

V usage is TRBV5-1 and J usage is TRBJ2-1, with 12 bases identical to TRBD2. Germline CDR1 and CDR2: SGHRS and YFSETQ. Losses at the gene ends were 5 bases for V and 7 bases for J; bases not matched to a gene: 7. The CDR3 runs 15 residues. DNA for the CDR3: TGCGCCAGCAGGGCTAGCGGGAGGGCCTTGAATGAGCAGTTCTTC. Its protein product is CASRASGRALNEQFF.

The chain recombines TRBV28 with TRBJ2-2; tentative D call: TRBD2 (6 bases). Germline values: CDR1 MDHEN, CDR2 SYDVKM. Trimming pared 2 bases from V and 1 base from J, leaving 11 bases between. The CDR3 extends over 16 amino acids. The CDR3 sequence is CASSLGGTQNTGELFF. The CDR3 DNA reads TGTGCCAGCAGTTTAGGAGGGACCCAGAACACCGGGGAGCTGTTTTTT.

The rearrangement joins TRBV19 to TRBJ2-7, with 8 bases lining up with TRBD1. CDR3 length: 17 amino acids. Germline V lookup: CDR1 LNHDA, CDR2 SQIVND (reference sequence). V dropped 2 bases and J dropped 0; count of bases not matched to a gene: 9. CDR3: CASSIRGDRGYSYEQYF. In DNA, the CDR3 is TGTGCCAGTAGTATACGCGGCGACAGGGGATACTCCTACGAGCAGTACTTC.

The rearrangement uses TRBV2 and TRBJ2-7; 11 bases match TRBD1. CDR3 length equals 15 residues. With V trimmed by 4 bases and J by 7 bases, 9 bases remained unmatched. Germline CDR1 reads SNHLY; CDR2 reads FYNNEI. CDR3 in amino acids: CASSGLGQGVGEQYF. The CDR3 DNA sequence: TGTGCCAGCAGTGGCCTGGGACAGGGGGTGGGTGAGCAGTACTTC.

The table lists this clone with a count of one. The chain employs TRBV6-5 and TRBJ2-7, with 12 bases lining up with TRBD2. Looked up from germline, CDR1 is MNHEY and CDR2 is SVGAGI. V was clipped by 6 bases and J by 2 bases; unmatched bases: 2. The CDR3 is made up of 14 amino acids. The CDR3: CASRRTSGAYEQYF. CDR3 bases: TGTGCCAGCAGACGGACTAGCGGGGCCTACGAGCAGTACTTC.

The chain employs TRBV6-5 and TRBJ1-2, with 7 bases identical to TRBD1. J was trimmed by 2 bases and V by 6 bases; bases with no gene match: 9. The CDR3 has 15 residues. CDR1 is MNHEY, CDR2 SVGAGI, per germline. The CDR3 DNA reads as TGTGCCAGCAGAGCGATCGGGACAGAGAACTATGGCTACACCTTC. Its protein is CASRAIGTENYGYTF.

This clone was detected only a few times. This sequence joins TRBV5-1 and TRBJ2-7, with 9 nucleotides matching TRBD1. Germline values: CDR1 SGHRS, CDR2 YFSETQ. Germline trimming cut 4 bases from V and 4 bases from J; bases unmatched to any gene: 6. The CDR3 sequence is 14 residues long. This chain's CDR3 is CASSAGQGFYEQYF. For the CDR3, the DNA is TGCGCCAGCAGCGCGGGACAGGGCTTTTACGAGCAGTACTTC.

The genes are TRBV6-5 and TRBJ2-3; TRBD2 is a possible D gene (6 bases). The germline V and J ends were trimmed by 6 bases and 0 bases, with 10 bases remaining between them. The CDR3 is 14 residues long. Germline values: CDR1 MNHEY, CDR2 SVGAGI. Here the CDR3 reads CASRIGTSTDTQYF. The CDR3 bases are TGTGCCAGCAGAATAGGGACTAGCACAGATACGCAGTATTTT.

This clone appeared once. The J gene is TRBJ1-2, the V gene TRBV9, with D possibly TRBD1 on 5 matching bases. V lost 2 bases and J lost 7, with 15 bases in between. Germline CDR1 and CDR2: SGDLS and YYNGEE. CDR3 length equals 14 residues. In DNA, the CDR3 is TGTGCCAGCAGCGTGCGATCCCAGGGAGGTGGCTACACCTTC. This translates into CASSVRSQGGGYTF.

The gene calls are TRBV19 and TRBJ2-1, with a tentative D call TRBD2 (8 bases). Germline lookup yields CDR1 LNHDA and CDR2 SQIVND (reference sequence). Deletions cut 5 bases from V and 9 bases from J, with 23 bases between. The CDR3 contains 16 residues. CDR3 nucleotide sequence: TGTGCCAGTAGTCCGTCGTCAGGGGGACTAGTGGGTGAGCAGTTCTTC. This sequence encodes CASSPSSGGLVGEQFF. Full variable domain (missing parts from reference TRBV19 and TRBJ2-1): DGGITQSPKYLFRKEGQNVTLSCEQNLNHDAMYWYRQDPGQGLRLIYYSQIVNDFQKGDIAEGYSVSREKKESFPLTVTSAQKNPTAFYLCASSPSSGGLVGEQFFGPGTRLTVL.

The V gene is TRBV28, the J gene TRBJ1-4, with 8 bases that match TRBD1. CDR3 length: 16 residues. Germline V CDR1 and CDR2: MDHEN, SYDVKM. V trimming: 5 bases; J trimming: 3 bases; junction bases outside the gene matches: 8. CDR3 region: CASSRTGRGANEKLFF. The DNA for the CDR3 is TGTGCCAGCAGTAGGACAGGGAGGGGGGCTAATGAAAAACTGTTTTTT.

The genes are TRBV28 and TRBJ1-2; no definite D call. Germline V CDR1 and CDR2: MDHEN, SYDVKM. Trimming stripped 4 bases from V and 5 bases from J, with 14 bases between. This CDR3 is built from 14 residues. For the CDR3, the DNA is TGTGCCAGCAGTTCCCCCCGGGGAGTATATGGCTACACCTTC. This translates into CASSSPRGVYGYTF.

The genes are TRBV4-2 and TRBJ2-6; TRBD1 is a possible D gene (6 bases). Per the germline V gene, CDR1 is LGHNA and CDR2 is YNFKEQ. This CDR3 contains 15 residues. With 3 bases removed from V and 4 bases from J, the gap between germline ends came to 10 bases. This CDR3 reads CASSQGATGANVLTF. For the CDR3, the DNA is TGTGCCAGCAGCCAGGGGGCAACGGGGGCCAACGTCCTGACTTTC.

Notes on this clone: The sample contains more than one DNA sequence encoding this CDR3. The chain has TRBV5-1 and TRBJ2-3; TRBD2 aligns across 12 bases. CDR3 length: 17 residues. With V trimmed by 0 bases and J by 5 bases, 7 bases remained unmatched. Germline loops: CDR1 SGHRS, CDR2 YFSETQ. The CDR3 loop reads CASSLEASGRAGDTQYF. CDR3 DNA: TGCGCCAGCAGCTTGGAGGCTAGCGGGAGGGCCGGAGATACGCAGTATTTT.

The J gene is TRBJ2-1, the V gene TRBV20-1, with D unclear. Germline V CDR1 and CDR2: DFQATT, SNEGSKA (reference sequence). This CDR3 is 13 amino acids long. V was trimmed by 3 bases and J by 5 bases, leaving 11 bases between them. CDR3 residues: CSASSWADNEQFF. CDR3 DNA sequence: TGCAGTGCTAGTTCCTGGGCAGACAATGAGCAGTTCTTC.

This chain connects TRBV7-2 to TRBJ2-7; possible D gene TRBD2, 5 bases. The germline V gene encodes CDR1 SGHTA and CDR2 FQGNSA. CDR3 length: 16 amino acids. The germline V and J ends were trimmed by 2 bases and 6 bases, with 20 bases remaining between them. The CDR3 sequence is CASSLFRRGSLGEQYF. CDR3 DNA: TGTGCCAGCAGCTTATTCCGACGGGGTAGTCTCGGCGAGCAGTACTTC.

This sequence joins TRBV9 and TRBJ1-2; D perhaps matches TRBD1 (5 bases). The CDR3 is 13 residues long. V was clipped by 4 bases and J by 4 bases, with 11 bases between them. Germline V lookup: CDR1 SGDLS, CDR2 YYNGEE. CDR3 DNA sequence: TGTGCCAGCAGCAACGGAGGGACCTATGGCTACACCTTC. This sequence encodes CASSNGGTYGYTF.

J is TRBJ2-7 and V is TRBV5-3; maybe TRBD2 (5 bases). TRBV5-3 is designated an ORF whose function remains uncertain. CDR3 size: 16 residues. Trimming shortened V by 1 base and J by 0 bases, and 14 bases separated the two germline ends. The CDR3 reads CARSLRVREISYEQYF. The DNA of the CDR3 is TGTGCCAGAAGCTTGCGGGTGAGGGAAATCTCCTACGAGCAGTACTTC.

V is TRBV10-3 and J is TRBJ2-5, with 9 bases matching TRBD2. The germline CDR1 and CDR2 sequences are ENHRY and SYGVKD. V lost 4 bases and J lost 3; bases outside the gene matches: 6. The CDR3 spans 15 residues. CDR3 bases: TGTGCCATCAGTGGCTCGGGACTAGCAGAAGAGACCCAGTACTTC. Its translation is CAISGSGLAEETQYF.

A few counts support this clone. The genes are TRBV5-6 and TRBJ1-1; D is ambiguous. V was pared by 4 bases and J by 1 base, with 14 bases between. Germline V gene sequence: CDR1 SGHDT, CDR2 YYEEEE. The CDR3 has 15 amino acids. The CDR3 region has the DNA TGTGCCAGCAGCCCCGATACGGTCTCGAACACTGAAGCTTTCTTT. This translates into CASSPDTVSNTEAFF.

The rearrangement uses TRBV25-1 and TRBJ2-7, with 10 bases identical to TRBD2. V lost 3 bases to trimming and J lost 7 bases; unmatched junction nucleotides: 3. Germline V gene lookup returns CDR1 MGHDK and CDR2 SYGVNS. This CDR3 contains 13 residues. DNA of the CDR3: TGTGCCAGCAGTGAGTTTAGCGGGGGGGAGCAGTACTTC. Translated, it gives CASSEFSGGEQYF.

The chain carries TRBV19 and TRBJ2-3, with 9 bases fitting TRBD2. This CDR3 has 15 residues. V shed 2 bases and J 1 base; nucleotides not matched to a gene: 1. Germline V gives CDR1 LNHDA, CDR2 SQIVND (reference sequence). The CDR3 loop reads CASSIIAGGTDTQYF. CDR3 bases: TGTGCCAGTAGTATAATAGCGGGGGGCACAGATACGCAGTATTTT.

V and J are TRBV19 and TRBJ2-7, with 7 positions matching TRBD1. The germline V gene encodes CDR1 LNHDA and CDR2 SQIVND (reference sequence). V lost 3 bases and J lost 0; bases outside the gene matches: 11. This CDR3 spans 17 amino acids. The DNA of the CDR3 is TGTGCCAGTAGTATTTATCGGGGACAGCAAATCTCCTACGAGCAGTACTTC. Encoded protein: CASSIYRGQQISYEQYF.

V is TRBV7-2 and J is TRBJ2-5; the match to TRBD2 covers 15 bases. Germline lookup yields CDR1 SGHTA and CDR2 FQGNSA. The junction had 12 bases not matched to a gene; V was cut back by 5 bases and J by 5 bases. The CDR3 has 18 amino acids. The CDR3 here is CASSLGLAGGPYAETQYF. The CDR3 DNA follows: TGTGCCAGCAGCCTCGGACTAGCGGGGGGGCCCTACGCGGAGACCCAGTACTTC.

The chain joins TRBV27 to TRBJ1-3; 8 nucleotides match TRBD1. The trim removed 5 bases at V and 0 bases at J, leaving 6 bases unmatched. Germline V CDR1 and CDR2: MNHEY, SMNVEV (reference sequence). The CDR3 extends over 16 amino acids. DNA for the CDR3: TGTGCCAGCAGTAGGTCAGGGGGCCGCTCTGGAAACACCATATATTTT. Protein: CASSRSGGRSGNTIYF.